Sequencing of this TCR beta chain was carried out in a study of blood T cell repertoires in COVID-19. Study details: Collection of acute and convalescent COVID-19 samples took place in the United States, Italy and Spain. Sources were T cells, B-cell-depleted T cells, or PBMCs; the material itself was cDNA or gDNA.

With V trimmed by 3 bases and J by 0 bases, 9 bases remained unmatched. The CDR3 covers 18 residues. CDR1 and CDR2 from the germline V gene are SGHRS and YFSETQ. Methods used by the authors: Researchers report that nucleated cell counts were estimated from reference gene primer amplification. Only in-frame clones appear in the TCRdb table, and some are missing; sequencing was by immunoSEQ multiplex PCR. That table gives V, J and clone size, and the DNA gave D and trimming. The data show around 70,000 clones, approximately 81% seen once. Specimen: peripheral blood. V gene TRBV5-1 combines with J gene TRBJ2-6; 7 bases fit TRBD1. The sequence was obtained from a woman of 80 years or more with active or convalescent COVID-19. CDR3: CASSSFRGFFSGANVLTF. The DNA of the CDR3 is TGCGCCAGCAGCTCGTTCAGGGGGTTCTTCTCTGGGGCCAACGTCCTGACTTTC.